This TCR beta chain originates from a study of blood T cell repertoires in COVID-19. In the study overall: PBMCs, B-cell-depleted T cells, or T cells were the source of the cDNA or gDNA that made up the material.

TCRdb keeps only in-frame clones here, not all; method: immunoSEQ multiplex PCR. The repertoire includes nearly 60,000 clones, 85% of them detected once, and roughly 4.5% sits in the top ten. Trimming at V came to 8 bases and at J to 9 bases, leaving 5 bases not matched to a gene. The CDR3 totals 11 residues. Germline V lookup: CDR1 SNHLY, CDR2 FYNNEI. This chain connects TRBV2 to TRBJ2-3; TRBD2 agrees at 7 bases. The TCR originated in a man aged 35-49 years with active COVID-19. The sample consisted of peripheral blood. The CDR3 spells CASFLAGTQYF. In DNA, the CDR3 is TGTGCCAGCTTTTTAGCGGGCACGCAGTATTTT.